This record covers a single T cell receptor beta chain. No antigen is known for it. Assay: immunoSEQ multiplex PCR; the TCRdb copy retains only in-frame clones and omits some. Altogether around 140,000 clones are present, more than 90% being singletons, with the ten largest covering roughly 1.8%. This sample was taken from a study of T cell responses to AZD1222 COVID-19 vaccine. Study results and caveats: Donors, mostly white British, included more females; clonal diversity was possibly underestimated. Repertoire collection took place solely once the T cell response had peaked. Per reports, nearly half of all spike-specific TCRs target regions that are unmutated in variants. Breadth and depth of Spike-specific TCRs rose after two AZD1222 doses.

Germline CDR1 and CDR2: SGHKS and YYEKEE (reference sequence). CDR3 length equals 15 residues. Deletions cut 2 bases from V and 3 bases from J, with 14 bases between. Sequencing was performed on peripheral blood, taken on day 0 of AZD1222 vaccination. The V gene is TRBV5-5, the J gene TRBJ1-2; unclear D gene. The TCR comes from an adult in good health. Here the CDR3 DNA reads TGTGCCAGCAGCTTAACGATCCGGGGTGACTATGGCTACACCTTC. It specifies CASSLTIRGDYGYTF. Combining the CDR3 with reference TRBV5-5 and TRBJ1-2 gives the whole variable domain DAGVTQSPTHLIKTRGQQVTLRCSPISGHKSVSWYQQVLGQGPQFIFQYYEKEERGRGNFPDRFSARQFPNYSSELNVNALLLGDSALYLCASSLTIRGDYGYTFGSGTRLTVV.